The clone carrying this T cell receptor (beta chain) was seen once. This sample was included in a study of shared clonotypes between healthy human individuals. The CDR3 has 13 amino acids. CDR1 and CDR2 from the germline V gene are SGHVS and FNYEAQ. V was cut by 2 bases and J by 1 base, with 5 bases left in between. Method: immunoSEQ multiplex PCR; TCRdb's copy keeps in-frame clones and lacks some. The sample lists about 470,000 clones, more than 75% occurring once. The TCR was taken from a woman aged 40 to 49 in good health. Some clones in this sample may be carry-over from other donors' samples. The chain links TRBV7-6 to TRBJ1-1; D ambiguous. Sequenced material: PBMCs. CDR3 region: CASSLFTNTEAFF. The CDR3 DNA sequence: TGTGCCAGCAGCTTATTCACGAACACTGAAGCTTTCTTT.